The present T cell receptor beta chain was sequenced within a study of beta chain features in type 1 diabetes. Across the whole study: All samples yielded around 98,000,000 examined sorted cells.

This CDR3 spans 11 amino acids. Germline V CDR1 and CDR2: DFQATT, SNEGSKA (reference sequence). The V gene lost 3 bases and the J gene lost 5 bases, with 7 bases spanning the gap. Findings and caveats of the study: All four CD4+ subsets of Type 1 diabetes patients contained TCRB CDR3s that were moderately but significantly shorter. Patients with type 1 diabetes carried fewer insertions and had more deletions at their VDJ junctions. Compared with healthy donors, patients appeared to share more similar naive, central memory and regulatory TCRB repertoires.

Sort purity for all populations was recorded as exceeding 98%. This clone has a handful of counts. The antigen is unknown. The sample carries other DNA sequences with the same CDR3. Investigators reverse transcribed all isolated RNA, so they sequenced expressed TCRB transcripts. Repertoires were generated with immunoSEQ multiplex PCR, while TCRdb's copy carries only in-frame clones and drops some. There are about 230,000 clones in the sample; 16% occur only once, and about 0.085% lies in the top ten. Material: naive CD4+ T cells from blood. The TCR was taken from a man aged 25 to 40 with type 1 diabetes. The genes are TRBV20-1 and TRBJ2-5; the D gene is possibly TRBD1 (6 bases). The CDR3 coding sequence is TGCAGTGCTAGGAGGGGGGAGACCCAGTACTTC. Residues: CSARRGETQYF.